This is a list of T cell receptor beta chains from one sample in a study of T-cell reconstitution after alpha-beta-depleted transplantation in children. TCRdb passed the PCR reads through MiXCR, listing each CDR3 protein once. The table includes roughly 350,000 distinct CDR3 sequences, about 17% detected once. Sample: PBMCs, mostly from graft donor cells, taken 360 days after TCRalphabeta/CD19-depleted stem cell transplant. The receptors shown here come from a male patient under 10 years old who had a stem cell transplant for acute lymphoblastic leukemia, so the T cells may come from the graft donor. Each CDR3 is given with its conserved first and last residue. The D gene is left open where the match is weak. Clone size is shown for a subset of rows, as once, few, many or a class of expanded clone.

CDR3 DNA,CDR3 protein,D gene,clone size,J gene,V gene,CDR3 length
TGTGCCAGCAATATGACTCAACTGTCGGAGACCCAGTACTTC,CASNMTQLSETQYF,-,-,TRBJ2-5,TRBV9,14
TGCGCCAGCAGCTCCGTCCCCAACGGGAGAGGTCCCCAGTTCTTC,CASSSVPNGRGPQFF,-,few,TRBJ2-1,TRBV4-3,15
TGTGCCAGCAGCAGCCCCCCGACAGTTCAAGAGACCCAGTACTTC,CASSSPPTVQETQYF,-,-,TRBJ2-5,TRBV7-6,15
TGCGCCAGCAGCCAAGGTAGAATCAATGAGCAGTTCTTC,CASSQGRINEQFF,-,many,TRBJ2-1,TRBV4-1,13
TGTGCCAGCAGTGATACGAAGACTAGCGCTGGAGAAGAGACCCAGTACTTC,CASSDTKTSAGEETQYF,TRBD2,few,TRBJ2-5,TRBV2,17
TGTGCCAGCTCACCACCTAGAGCGGACATTACCTACGAGCAGTACTTC,CASSPPRADITYEQYF,-,once,TRBJ2-7,TRBV18,16
TGCGCCAGCAGCTTGGGCACGGGGAGCACTGAAGCTTTCTTT,CASSLGTGSTEAFF,-,-,TRBJ1-1,TRBV5-1,14
TGTGCCACCAGTGATTTGCGGGTCGGTGGAGATAACACCGGGGAGCTGTTTTTT,CATSDLRVGGDNTGELFF,-,few,TRBJ2-2,TRBV24-1,18
TGCGCCAGCAGCACGCCGGGACAGATGAACACTGAAGCTTTCTTT,CASSTPGQMNTEAFF,TRBD1,-,TRBJ1-1,TRBV4-1,15
TGTGCCAGCAGTCTTACAGGGTTCCACGAGCAGTACTTC,CASSLTGFHEQYF,-,-,TRBJ2-7,TRBV6-1,13